The 12 T cell receptor beta chains presented below share a single source sample, sequenced in a study of cytomegalovirus exposure and HLA in healthy donors. Use of 60 Vbeta and 13 Jbeta primers characterized the PCR. Data came from immunoSEQ multiplex PCR; TCRdb stores just in-frame clones and leaves some out. The table records approximately 97,000 clones, about 81% of them present only once. The sample comprised PBMCs. The receptor set was obtained from a woman between 40 and 55 years old in good health and CMV-seropositive.

The V call is TRBV6-1, the J call TRBJ1-2; TRBD1 might be the D (5 bases). The CDR3 has 15 amino acids. Germline V lookup: CDR1 MNHNS, CDR2 SASEGT. V lost 5 bases to trimming and J lost 4 bases, with 17 bases between them. This CDR3 is CASSPRPQGVYGYTF. CDR3 DNA: TGTGCCAGCAGTCCTAGACCTCAGGGTGTCTATGGCTACACCTTC.

The chain combines TRBV5-6 with TRBJ2-7; no definite D call. This CDR3 comprises 13 residues. The germline V and J ends were trimmed by 4 bases and 0 bases, with 8 bases remaining between them. Germline V gene data show CDR1 as SGHDT and CDR2 as YYEEEE. This chain's CDR3 is CASSPPSSYEQYF. CDR3 bases: TGTGCCAGCAGCCCTCCCTCCTCCTACGAGCAGTACTTC.

The rearrangement links TRBV5-1 to TRBJ2-7; D possibly corresponds to TRBD2 (6 bases). Germline V gene data show CDR1 as SGHRS and CDR2 as YFSETQ. V shed 5 bases and J shed 3 bases, with 15 bases lying between them. This CDR3 spans 14 amino acids. The CDR3 bases are TGCGCCAGCAGAGGATCCGGAGGGATCTACGAGCAGTACTTC. Its protein is CASRGSGGIYEQYF.

This clone was recorded only once. J is TRBJ2-5 and V is TRBV2, with 11 bases aligning to TRBD2. The CDR3 spans 13 residues. Germline-derived CDR1 and CDR2 are SNHLY and FYNNEI. The trim removed 5 bases at V and 7 bases at J, leaving 3 bases unmatched. This CDR3 reads CASSPGLAATQYF. The CDR3 DNA is TGTGCCAGCAGTCCGGGACTAGCGGCGACCCAGTACTTC.

The V call is TRBV6-1, the J call TRBJ1-6; 9 positions match TRBD1. The germline V gene has CDR1 MNHNS and CDR2 SASEGT. Trimming cost V 4 bases and J 9 bases; bases outside gene matches: 4. The CDR3 length is 14 residues. The DNA of the CDR3 is TGTGCCAGCAGTGGAGGACAGGGGAGTTCACCCCTCCACTTT. Translating it yields CASSGGQGSSPLHF.

This clone came up a few times. The J gene is TRBJ2-1, the V gene TRBV18; TRBD2 agrees at 10 bases. From germline, CDR1 is KGHSH and CDR2 LQKENI. The CDR3 has 17 amino acids. The J segment lost 1 base and the V segment lost 1 base, leaving 4 bases of the junction unmatched. The CDR3 bases are TGTGCCAGCTCACCACTGAGGACTAGCGGATCCTACAATGAGCAGTTCTTC. Translation gives CASSPLRTSGSYNEQFF.

This chain links TRBV5-1 with TRBJ1-2; TRBD1 matches 7 bases. V was clipped by 6 bases and J by 7 bases; unmatched bases: 12. Per germline, CDR1 SGHRS and CDR2 YFSETQ. The CDR3 runs to 14 residues. The CDR3 spells CASTRTGQQRGYTF. The CDR3 nucleotides are TGCGCCAGCACCAGGACAGGTCAGCAGCGTGGCTACACCTTC.

The V and J genes are TRBV4-1 and TRBJ2-7, with a tentative D call TRBD2 (6 bases). Per the germline V gene, CDR1 is MGHRA and CDR2 is YSYEKL. V gave up 4 bases and J gave up 2 bases, with 15 bases separating them. This CDR3 has 15 residues. CDR3 amino acids: CASSRFAGRAYEQYF. The CDR3 DNA sequence: TGCGCCAGCAGCCGCTTTGCGGGAAGGGCCTACGAGCAGTACTTC.

This chain links TRBV2 with TRBJ2-1, with D possibly being TRBD2 (5 bases). Deletions cut 4 bases from V and 9 bases from J, with 10 bases between. Germline V gene data show CDR1 as SNHLY and CDR2 as FYNNEI. The length of the CDR3 is 12 residues. As DNA, the CDR3 is TGTGCCAGCAGTGGTCGGGGTCCTGAGCAGTTCTTC. Translating gives CASSGRGPEQFF.

This clone came up once. The chain uses TRBV28 and TRBJ2-4, with 13 bases aligning to TRBD2. The CDR3 sequence is 14 residues long. After removal of 8 bases from V and 9 bases from J, the junction contained 7 bases not matched to a gene. Germline CDR1 is MDHEN and CDR2 is SYDVKM. As DNA, the CDR3 is TGTGCCAGCCTACTAGCGGGAGGGGGGGGCATTCAGTACTTC. Encoded protein: CASLLAGGGGIQYF. Full variable domain (outside the CDR3, taken from reference TRBV28 and TRBJ2-4): DVKVTQSSRYLVKRTGEKVFLECVQDMDHENMFWYRQDPGLGLRLIYFSYDVKMKEKGDIPEGYSVSREKKERFSLILESASTNQTSMYLCASLLAGGGGIQYFGAGTRLSVL.

The rearrangement joins TRBV28 to TRBJ1-1, with 8 bases lining up with TRBD1. The CDR3 has 14 residues. J was trimmed by 4 bases and V by 5 bases; bases with no gene match: 6. The germline gives CDR1 MDHEN, CDR2 SYDVKM. In nucleotides, the CDR3 is TGTGCCAGCAGTGACGGACAGGGCATCACTGAAGCTTTCTTT. The encoded protein is CASSDGQGITEAFF.

The chain uses TRBV19 and TRBJ2-5; 13 positions agree with TRBD2. The V gene end was trimmed by 6 bases and the J gene end by 5 bases; junction bases not matched to a gene: 6. CDR3 length equals 15 residues. Germline V gives CDR1 LNHDA, CDR2 SQIVND (reference sequence). This chain's CDR3 is CASRQLAGGRETQYF. CDR3 nucleotide sequence: TGTGCCAGTAGACAACTAGCGGGAGGGCGGGAGACCCAGTACTTC.